This T cell receptor beta chain emerged from a study of cytomegalovirus exposure and HLA in healthy donors. Turning to this clone: The antigen remains unidentified.

Study-wide results and caveats: TCR beta V- and J-gene trimming, according to a later analysis, was linked to a missense DCLRE1C variant. A later examination showed that TCR association rates differed by HLA locus, with DRB1 most and HLA-C fewest.

Germline CDR1 LNHNV, CDR2 YYDKDF (reference sequence). Trimming pared 5 bases from V and 3 bases from J, leaving 14 bases between. The length of the CDR3 is 15 residues. It was with 60 Vbeta and 13 Jbeta primers that the PCR ran. TCRdb keeps only in-frame clones here, not all; method: immunoSEQ multiplex PCR. The sample records 180,000 or so clones, 70% to 80% being singletons. Specimen: PBMCs. V is TRBV15 and J is TRBJ1-5; perhaps TRBD1 as D (5 bases). The source of this sequence is a woman in her 30s in good health and CMV-seropositive. The CDR3 loop reads CATSRARQFNQPQHF. Written as DNA, the CDR3 is TGTGCCACCAGCCGTGCCCGACAGTTCAATCAGCCCCAGCATTTT.